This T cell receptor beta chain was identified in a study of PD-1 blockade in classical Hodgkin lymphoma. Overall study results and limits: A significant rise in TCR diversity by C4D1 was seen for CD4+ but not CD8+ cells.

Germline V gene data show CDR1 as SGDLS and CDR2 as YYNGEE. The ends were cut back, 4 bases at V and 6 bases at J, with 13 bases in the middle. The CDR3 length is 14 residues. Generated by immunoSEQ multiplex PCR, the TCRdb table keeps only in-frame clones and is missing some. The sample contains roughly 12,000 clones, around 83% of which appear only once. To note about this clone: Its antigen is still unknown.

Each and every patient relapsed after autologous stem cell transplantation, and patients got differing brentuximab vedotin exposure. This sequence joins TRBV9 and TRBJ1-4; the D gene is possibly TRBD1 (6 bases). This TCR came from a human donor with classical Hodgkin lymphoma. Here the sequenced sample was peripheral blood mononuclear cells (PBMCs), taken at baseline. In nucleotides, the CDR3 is TGTGCCAGCAGCTTACAGGGAGGGGATGAAAAACTGTTTTTT. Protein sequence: CASSLQGGDEKLFF.